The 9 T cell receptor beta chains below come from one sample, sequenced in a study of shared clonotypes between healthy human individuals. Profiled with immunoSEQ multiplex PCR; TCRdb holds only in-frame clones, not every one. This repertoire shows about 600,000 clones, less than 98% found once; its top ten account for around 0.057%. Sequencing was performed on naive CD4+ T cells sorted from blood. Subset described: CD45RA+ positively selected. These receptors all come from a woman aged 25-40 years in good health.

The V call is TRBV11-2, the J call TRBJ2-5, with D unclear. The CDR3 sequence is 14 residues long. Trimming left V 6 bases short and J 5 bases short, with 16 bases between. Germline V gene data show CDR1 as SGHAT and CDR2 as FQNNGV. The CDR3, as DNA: TGTGCCAGCAGTCGTGCAGGCGTGCGCGAGACCCAGTACTTC. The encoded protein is CASSRAGVRETQYF.

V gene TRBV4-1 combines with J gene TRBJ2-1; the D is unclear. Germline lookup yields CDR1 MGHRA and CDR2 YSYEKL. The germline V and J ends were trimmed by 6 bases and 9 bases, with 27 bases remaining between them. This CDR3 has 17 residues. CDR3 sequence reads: CASRREAWPRSGTEQFF. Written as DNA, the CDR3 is TGCGCCAGCAGACGAGAAGCGTGGCCGCGAAGTGGAACTGAGCAGTTCTTC.

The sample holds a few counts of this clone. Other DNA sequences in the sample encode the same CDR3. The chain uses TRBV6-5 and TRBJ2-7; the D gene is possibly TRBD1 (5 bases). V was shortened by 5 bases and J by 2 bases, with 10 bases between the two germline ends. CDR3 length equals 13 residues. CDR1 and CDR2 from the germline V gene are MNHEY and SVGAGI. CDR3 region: CASSRDRAYEQYF. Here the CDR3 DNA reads TGTGCCAGCAGTCGCGACAGAGCCTACGAGCAGTACTTC.

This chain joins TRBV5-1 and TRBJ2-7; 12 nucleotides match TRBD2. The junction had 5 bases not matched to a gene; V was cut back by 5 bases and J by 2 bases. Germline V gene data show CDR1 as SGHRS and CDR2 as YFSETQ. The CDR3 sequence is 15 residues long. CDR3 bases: TGCGCCAGCAGTTCTTCTAGCGGGAGGGCCTACGAGCAGTACTTC. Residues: CASSSSSGRAYEQYF.

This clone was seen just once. In DNA, the CDR3 is TGTGCCAGCAGCACCCGGGACAGGGGGCTGGATGAGCAGTTCTTC. Its translation is CASSTRDRGLDEQFF. The chain carries TRBV21-1 and TRBJ2-1; TRBD1 reflects the table's D call only, with no check against the DNA. TRBV21-1 is shown as a pseudogene. CDR3 length equals 15 residues.

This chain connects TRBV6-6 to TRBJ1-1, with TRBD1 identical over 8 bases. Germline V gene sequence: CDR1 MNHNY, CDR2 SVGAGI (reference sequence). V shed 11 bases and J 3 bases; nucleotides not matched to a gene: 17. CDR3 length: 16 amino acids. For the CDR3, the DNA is TGTGCCTCCCATTCCGCGATTGGACAGGGCCACACTGAAGCTTTCTTT. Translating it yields CASHSAIGQGHTEAFF.

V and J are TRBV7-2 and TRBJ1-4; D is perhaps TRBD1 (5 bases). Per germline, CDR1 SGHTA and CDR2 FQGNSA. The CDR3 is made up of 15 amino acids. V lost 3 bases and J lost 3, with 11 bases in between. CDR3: CASSFLGGPNEKLFF. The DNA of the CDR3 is TGTGCCAGCAGCTTTTTGGGGGGACCTAATGAAAAACTGTTTTTT.

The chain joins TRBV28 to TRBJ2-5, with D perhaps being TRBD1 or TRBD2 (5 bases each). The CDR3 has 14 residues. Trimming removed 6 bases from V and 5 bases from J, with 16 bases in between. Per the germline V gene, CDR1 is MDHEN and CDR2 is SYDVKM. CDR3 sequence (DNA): TGTGCCAGCAGCCCCGGGACCGCTACGGAGACCCAGTACTTC. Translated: CASSPGTATETQYF.

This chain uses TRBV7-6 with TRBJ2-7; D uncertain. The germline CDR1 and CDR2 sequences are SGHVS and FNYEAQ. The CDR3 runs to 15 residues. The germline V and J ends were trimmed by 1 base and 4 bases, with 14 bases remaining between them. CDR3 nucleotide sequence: TGTGCCAGCAGCTTAGAGCTGGACGGATTATACGAGCAGTACTTC. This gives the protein CASSLELDGLYEQYF.